This is a list of T cell receptor beta chains from one sample in a study of human T cells and chemical hapten exposure. TCRdb called the RACE reads again in MiXCR, with one record for every CDR3 protein. In the table there are about 84,000 distinct CDR3 sequences, less than 14% of which are singletons. The sequencing used whole blood, collected in connection with sensitization to the hapten diphenylcyclopropenone (DPC). The origin of the receptors is a woman in her 50s with alopecia areata. Some clones in this sample may be carry-over from other donors' samples. Each CDR3 is given with its conserved first and last residue. D genes are given only for firm matches. Some rows have no size entry. The others give once, few or many, or a class for an expanded clone.

d_gene	v_gene	abundance	j_gene	CDR3aa	CDR3nt
TRBD1	TRBV19	.	TRBJ2-1	CASSGGTGVYNEQFF	TGTGCCAGTAGCGGCGGGACAGGGGTTTACAATGAGCAGTTCTTC
.	TRBV7-6	many	TRBJ2-5	CASNLQGKETQYF	TGTGCCAGCAACCTTCAGGGGAAAGAGACCCAGTACTTC
.	TRBV3-1	.	TRBJ1-3	CASSLGRSSGNTIYF	TGTGCCAGCAGCCTCGGACGAAGCTCTGGAAACACCATATATTTT
.	TRBV7-9	.	TRBJ2-7	CASSLAGAYEQYF	TGTGCCAGCAGCTTAGCAGGGGCCTACGAGCAGTACTTC
.	TRBV7-3	many	TRBJ2-1	CASSQRGVDEQFF	TGTGCCAGCAGCCAAAGGGGCGTAGATGAGCAGTTCTTC
.	TRBV5-4	many	TRBJ2-7	CASSLGLHYEQYF	TGTGCCAGCAGCTTGGGACTCCACTACGAGCAGTACTTC
TRBD2	TRBV5-1	many	TRBJ2-2	CASSLTGGNTGELFF	TGCGCCAGCAGCTTGACGGGAGGAAACACCGGGGAGCTGTTTTTT
TRBD2	TRBV5-6	.	TRBJ2-5	CASRGTSGTKTQYF	TGTGCCAGCAGAGGAACTAGCGGGACGAAGACCCAGTACTTC
TRBD1	TRBV7-3	.	TRBJ1-1	CASSSDPGGRGTEAFF	TGTGCCAGCAGCTCCGACCCAGGGGGCCGGGGCACTGAAGCTTTCTTT
.	TRBV7-3	many	TRBJ2-3	CASSKTAGDTQYF	TGTGCCAGCAGCAAGACAGCAGGGGATACGCAGTATTTT
.	TRBV7-2	.	TRBJ1-6	CASSPKLGSPLHF	TGTGCCAGCAGCCCCAAACTGGGGTCACCCCTCCACTTT
.	TRBV7-2	few	TRBJ2-1	CASSPSGFDRTYNEQFF	TGTGCCAGCAGCCCCAGCGGGTTTGATCGGACCTACAATGAGCAGTTCTTC
.	TRBV24-1	.	TRBJ2-1	CATSSGLVASYEQFF	TGTGCCACCAGTAGCGGACTCGTAGCCTCCTATGAGCAGTTCTTC
TRBD1	TRBV28	many	TRBJ2-7	CASRPQGAYEQYF	TGTGCCAGCAGACCCCAGGGGGCCTACGAGCAGTACTTC
.	TRBV5-1	many	TRBJ2-2	CASHEVVTGELFF	TGCGCCAGCCATGAGGTGGTCACCGGGGAGCTGTTTTTT
TRBD1	TRBV29-1	many	TRBJ1-1	CSVDVRGPTEAFF	TGCAGCGTTGACGTCAGGGGGCCCACTGAAGCTTTCTTT
TRBD2	TRBV6-1	few	TRBJ2-1	CASRIGTSEYNEQFF	TGTGCCAGCCGGATTGGGACTAGCGAGTACAATGAGCAGTTCTTC
.	TRBV7-8	many	TRBJ1-2	CASSFDPNYGYTF	TGTGCCAGCAGCTTCGATCCCAACTATGGCTACACCTTC
.	TRBV6-2/TRBV6-3	many	TRBJ1-5	CASKLGGGVSQHF	TGTGCCAGCAAATTGGGGGGCGGAGTGTCCCAGCATTTT
.	TRBV7-9	many	TRBJ2-3	CASSSSGVTDTQYF	TGTGCCAGCAGCTCCTCGGGAGTAACAGATACGCAGTATTTT
.	TRBV29-1	few	TRBJ2-3	CSVDFSTDTQYF	TGCAGCGTTGACTTTAGCACAGATACGCAGTATTTT
TRBD2	TRBV3-1	few	TRBJ2-1	CASSQDWGGVRHEQFF	TGTGCCAGCAGCCAAGATTGGGGGGGAGTCCGGCATGAGCAGTTCTTC
.	TRBV18	many	TRBJ2-7	CASSPPPGYEQYF	TGTGCCAGCTCACCTCCGCCGGGTTACGAGCAGTACTTC
TRBD1	TRBV7-3	many	TRBJ2-1	CASSLGDSPYNEQFF	TGTGCCAGCAGCTTAGGGGACAGTCCATACAATGAGCAGTTCTTC
TRBD1	TRBV11-2	few	TRBJ1-6	CASIPDRGKNSPLHF	TGTGCCAGCATACCGGACAGGGGAAAAAATTCACCCCTCCACTTT
.	TRBV11-2	many	TRBJ2-2	CASIRTHGSRTGELFF	TGTGCCAGCATCAGGACCCACGGGAGCCGGACCGGGGAGCTGTTTTTT
.	TRBV19	many	TRBJ2-2	CASSQRGGQPTGELFF	TGTGCCAGTAGTCAACGGGGGGGACAGCCCACCGGGGAGCTGTTTTTT
.	TRBV7-2	few	TRBJ2-1	CASSFVSYNEQFF	TGTGCCAGCAGCTTCGTCTCCTACAATGAGCAGTTCTTC
TRBD1	TRBV7-3	.	TRBJ2-5	CASSLSGTGAETQYF	TGTGCCAGCAGCTTAAGCGGGACAGGGGCAGAGACCCAGTACTTC
.	TRBV12-3/TRBV12-4	few	TRBJ2-2	CASNGDTGELFF	TGTGCCAGCAATGGGGACACCGGGGAGCTGTTTTTT
.	TRBV12-3/TRBV12-4	many	TRBJ2-5	CASRSTRNKETQYF	TGTGCCAGCAGGTCTACTAGAAATAAAGAGACCCAGTACTTC
TRBD2	TRBV12-3/TRBV12-4	many	TRBJ2-1	CASRGLAGGNEQFF	TGTGCCAGCAGAGGTCTAGCGGGAGGCAATGAGCAGTTCTTC
TRBD2	TRBV28	.	TRBJ2-1	CASSLGLAGNNEQFF	TGTGCCAGCAGCCTTGGACTAGCGGGGAACAATGAGCAGTTCTTC
TRBD2	TRBV4-2	once	TRBJ2-1	CASSQDGGSAYNEQFF	TGTGCCAGCAGCCAAGATGGCGGGAGCGCCTACAATGAGCAGTTCTTC
.	TRBV19	.	TRBJ2-2	CASSMAHNTGELFF	TGTGCCAGTAGTATGGCCCATAACACCGGGGAGCTGTTTTTT
.	TRBV5-5	.	TRBJ2-3	CASSFRDSTDTQYF	TGTGCCAGCAGCTTTCGGGACAGCACAGATACGCAGTATTTT
.	TRBV19	many	TRBJ1-6	CASSDGTSNSPLHF	TGTGCCAGTAGTGACGGGACCTCTAATTCACCCCTCCACTTT
.	TRBV14	.	TRBJ2-2	CASSRGTANTGELFF	TGTGCCAGCAGCCGCGGGACTGCGAACACCGGGGAGCTGTTTTTT
TRBD2	TRBV5-1	many	TRBJ2-1	CASSLAGGAYNEQFF	TGTGCCAGCAGCTTAGCGGGAGGTGCTTACAATGAGCAGTTCTTC